A single T cell receptor (beta chain) is shown here with its context. The antigen is undetermined. The sample comes from a study of beta chain features in type 1 diabetes. Study-wide findings and caveats: For Type 1 diabetes patients, all four CD4+ subsets carried TCRB CDR3s that were moderately but significantly shorter.

The study reverse transcribed the entire isolated RNA, so it sequenced expressed TCRB transcripts. Sequencing used immunoSEQ multiplex PCR; TCRdb keeps in-frame clones, though not all of them. The repertoire holds hundreds of thousands of clones, with about 14% as singletons. J gave up 7 bases and V 6 bases, and 11 bases lay outside the gene matches. In germline, CDR1 is LGHNA, CDR2 YNFKEQ. CDR3 length: 17 residues. The sequenced material came from naive CD4+ T cells from blood. This chain uses TRBV4-2 with TRBJ2-2; 13 bases are a match to TRBD2. This clonotype originated in a man aged 18 to 30 with type 1 diabetes. In nucleotides, the CDR3 is TGTGCCAGCAGACGGACTAGCGGGGGCCAGGGTGTCGGGGAGCTGTTTTTT. Its protein product is CASRRTSGGQGVGELFF.